These T cell receptor beta chains were read from a single sample in a study of molecular identifiers for immune sequencing clone quantification. One entry per CDR3 protein results from TCRdb running MiXCR on the PCR reads. This sample carries over 600,000 distinct CDR3 sequences, approximately 20% of them seen once, and the ten largest clones take roughly 0.9%. The source material was naive CD8+ T cells from blood, with Jurkat cell RNA spiked in. These receptors were taken from a human donor in good health. Some libraries in this study had Jurkat cell RNA spiked in. Each CDR3 is given with its conserved first and last residue. A D gene is named only where the DNA matches it firmly. Only some rows state a clone size, as once, few, many or a class for expanded clones.

abundance	d_gene	v_gene	j_gene	CDR3nt	CDR3aa
.	.	TRBV27	TRBJ2-7	TGTGCCAGCAGTTTAGCTGTTCGCGGTAGGGGCTCCTACGAGCAGTACTTC	CASSLAVRGRGSYEQYF
many	TRBD2	TRBV28	TRBJ2-3	TGTGCCAGCAGTTTCCTGGGGGCTAGCGGGAGCACAGATACGCAGTATTTT	CASSFLGASGSTDTQYF
many	.	TRBV9	TRBJ2-7	TGTGCCAGCAGCGTAGCGTCGGGGGTTAGCTCCTACGAGCAGTACTTC	CASSVASGVSSYEQYF
many	TRBD1	TRBV4-1	TRBJ1-1	TGCGCCAGCTGGGGCAGGGGGCTTAGTGAAGCTTTCTTT	CASWGRGLSEAFF
few	.	TRBV5-1	TRBJ1-6	TGCGCCAGCAGCGGAACAGGACGATCACCCCTCCACTTT	CASSGTGRSPLHF
many	TRBD1	TRBV7-9	TRBJ2-1	TGTGCCAGCAGCTCACCGGGACAGACCTACAATGAGCAGTTCTTC	CASSSPGQTYNEQFF
few	TRBD1	TRBV12-3/TRBV12-4	TRBJ1-4	TGTGCCAGCATGAGGGGGCTGGGAAATGAAAAACTGTTTTTT	CASMRGLGNEKLFF
many	.	TRBV7-9	TRBJ2-7	TGTGCCAGCAGCGACTTCGACGAGCAGTACTTC	CASSDFDEQYF
many	TRBD1	TRBV12-3/TRBV12-4	TRBJ1-5	TGTGCCAGCAGTTTAGGGGACAGGACTGATCAGCCCCAGCATTTT	CASSLGDRTDQPQHF
many	TRBD1	TRBV30	TRBJ2-2	TGTGCCTGGAGCATAGGGACAGGGGTCACCGGGGAGCTGTTTTTT	CAWSIGTGVTGELFF
many	.	TRBV3-1	TRBJ1-1	TGTGCCAGCGGACGGACAGAGGAGAACACTGAAGCTTTCTTT	CASGRTEENTEAFF
many	TRBD1	TRBV2	TRBJ2-7	TGTGCCAGCAGTGACGACAGGGGCTACGAGCAGTACTTC	CASSDDRGYEQYF
many	.	TRBV7-9	TRBJ2-7	TGTGCCAGCAGCTTAGGCCCCCGTCCCTACGAGCAGTACTTC	CASSLGPRPYEQYF
many	.	TRBV20-1	TRBJ2-1	TGCAGTGCCCCCCGAGGGATGGGTCTGAGGAATGAGCAGTTCTTC	CSAPRGMGLRNEQFF
many	.	TRBV28	TRBJ1-1	TGTGCCAGTGCCCTGGGTGTGAGGGCTGAAGCTTTCTTT	CASALGVRAEAFF
.	.	TRBV15	TRBJ2-1	TGTGCCACCAGCAGAGATCTGTCTAGAGGGTCGGGGTCCTACAATGAGCAGTTCTTC	CATSRDLSRGSGSYNEQFF
.	.	TRBV6-5	TRBJ1-1	TGTGCTAGCAGTTCGCCGCAGGGTATGTACACTGAAGCTCTCTTT	CASSSPQGMYTEALF
.	TRBD2	TRBV5-1	TRBJ2-7	TGCGCCAGCAGCGCCCTCGCGGGGGGAGGGGACGAGCAGTACTTC	CASSALAGGGDEQYF
many	.	TRBV7-6	TRBJ1-4	TGTGCCAGCAGCTTAAGGACAGCAAATGAAAAACTGTTTTTT	CASSLRTANEKLFF
many	TRBD2	TRBV11-2	TRBJ2-5	TGTGCCAGCAGCTTAAAGCCGGGACTAGCGGGGGTTTACCAAGAGACCCAGTACTTC	CASSLKPGLAGVYQETQYF
many	TRBD1	TRBV6-5	TRBJ2-7	TGTGCCAGCAGTTACTCTCTCAGGGGGAGCTACGAGCAGTACTTC	CASSYSLRGSYEQYF
many	.	TRBV6-5	TRBJ1-4	TGTGCCAGCAGGGAAACAGGCGCTAGTGAAAAACTGTTTTTT	CASRETGASEKLFF
many	.	TRBV11-2	TRBJ1-1	TGTGCCAGCAGCCACACAGGAGATGAAGCTTTCTTT	CASSHTGDEAFF
few	.	TRBV9	TRBJ2-2	TGTGCCAGCAGCGGAACAGACTTGAGGGGGGAGCTGTTTTTT	CASSGTDLRGELFF
.	TRBD1	TRBV27	TRBJ1-1	TGTGCCAGCAGTTTGACAGGGTCTATGAGCACTGAAGCTTTCTTT	CASSLTGSMSTEAFF
.	TRBD1	TRBV14	TRBJ1-6	TGTGCCAGCAGCCAAAGCCACGACAGGGTGAGCTCCTATAATTCACCCCTCCACTTT	CASSQSHDRVSSYNSPLHF
many	.	TRBV6-6	TRBJ2-7	TGTGCCAGCACCGGGGACTACGAGCAGTACTTC	CASTGDYEQYF
many	.	TRBV28	TRBJ2-7	TGTGCCAGCAGTCCCACCCCTTCCGAGCAGTACTTC	CASSPTPSEQYF
many	.	TRBV12-5	TRBJ2-7	TGTGCTAGTGGTCCCGGACAATCGGACGAGCAGTACTTC	CASGPGQSDEQYF
.	TRBD1	TRBV27	TRBJ2-7	TGTGCCAGCAGTTTGGGGACAGGGTATGTAGTCGAGCAGTACTTC	CASSLGTGYVVEQYF
many	.	TRBV27	TRBJ2-5	TGTGCCAGCAGTCAGGACATCCAAGAGACCCAGTACTTC	CASSQDIQETQYF
few	.	TRBV24-1	TRBJ2-5	TGTGCCACCAGTCTAGGCGAATTCGGGCTTAACGAAGAGACCCAGTACTTC	CATSLGEFGLNEETQYF
.	.	TRBV7-9	TRBJ2-2	TGTGCCGGCAGCTTAAGTAGGGGAGGAAAGACCGGGGAGCTGTTTTTT	CAGSLSRGGKTGELFF
.	.	TRBV20-1	TRBJ1-4	TGCAGTGCTGAGGAGGGCAGATATGAAAAACTGTTTTTT	CSAEEGRYEKLFF
many	.	TRBV4-1	TRBJ2-6	TGCGCCAGCAGCCAAGAGGGCAGGCCGACTTCTGGGGCCAACGTCCTGACTTTC	CASSQEGRPTSGANVLTF
few	TRBD1	TRBV7-2	TRBJ2-7	TGTGCCAGCAGCCAACGGGACAGCAACACCTACGAGCAGTACTTC	CASSQRDSNTYEQYF
.	TRBD2	TRBV13	TRBJ2-3	TGTGCCAGCAGCTCCGGGACTAGCGGGAGGTGGGCAGATACGCAGTATTTT	CASSSGTSGRWADTQYF
many	.	TRBV27	TRBJ1-1	TGTGCCAGCAGTTTATTGCAGGGGAACACTGAAGCTTTCTTT	CASSLLQGNTEAFF
.	TRBD2	TRBV4-3	TRBJ2-7	TGCGCCAGCAGCCAAGATTTTGGGGCTAGCGGGAGCTACGAGCAGTACTTC	CASSQDFGASGSYEQYF
.	.	TRBV30	TRBJ2-1	TGTGCCTGGAGTGCCCCGGGACTGGCGGGTTCCAATGAGCAGTTCTTC	CAWSAPGLAGSNEQFF
.	.	TRBV11-2	TRBJ2-2	TGTGCCAGCAGCTTTCAGGCCTCTGGCACCGGGGAGCTGTTTTTT	CASSFQASGTGELFF
.	.	TRBV19	TRBJ1-2	TGTGCCAGTAGTAACGTCGGGACCATCGACAGTCCTAACTATGGCTACACCTTC	CASSNVGTIDSPNYGYTF
many	TRBD2	TRBV27	TRBJ2-7	TGTGCCAGCAGTCCGGGGGTTTTAGCGGGCTTCAGCTCCTACGAGCAGTACTTC	CASSPGVLAGFSSYEQYF
many	TRBD1	TRBV6-2/TRBV6-3	TRBJ2-6	TGTGCCAGCAGCCCCGGGACAGGGGCAAGGGTCCTGACTTTC	CASSPGTGARVLTF
few	TRBD1	TRBV18	TRBJ1-1	TGTGCCAGCTCATCGGGACAGGGGTACCTCGGGACTGAAGCTTTCTTT	CASSSGQGYLGTEAFF
.	.	TRBV12-3/TRBV12-4	TRBJ1-4	TGTACCAGCAGTCCACATAATGAAAAACTGTTTTTT	CTSSPHNEKLFF
many	TRBD2	TRBV24-1	TRBJ2-2	TGTGCCACCAGTGATACCTGGTCGCTAGCGGAAACCGGGGAGCTGTTTTTT	CATSDTWSLAETGELFF
.	.	TRBV5-3	TRBJ2-5	TGTGTCAGCAGCCCCCTCCAGGGGCAAGAGACCCAGTACTTC	CVSSPLQGQETQYF
many	TRBD2	TRBV28	TRBJ2-1	TGTGCCAGCAGTTTATCTAGCGGGGTTTACAATGAGCAGTTCTTC	CASSLSSGVYNEQFF
.	.	TRBV9	TRBJ2-7	TGTGCCAGCAGCGTAGCTACTTGGGGGGCTCGGGACGAGCAGTACTTC	CASSVATWGARDEQYF
many	.	TRBV18	TRBJ1-1	TGTGCCAGCTCACCACTGGCTTATCTTCCGGGTCTCGTGGACACTGAAGCTTTCTTT	CASSPLAYLPGLVDTEAFF
few	TRBD1	TRBV7-6	TRBJ1-1	TGTGCCAGCAGCCTAGGGACAGGGAGCACTGAAGCTTTCTTT	CASSLGTGSTEAFF
many	.	TRBV27	TRBJ2-5	TGTGCCAGCAGTGTACAGGTTCAAGAGACCCAGTACTTC	CASSVQVQETQYF
many	.	TRBV7-2	TRBJ2-7	TGTGCCAGCAGCGCAGACAACTACGAGCAGTACTTC	CASSADNYEQYF
few	TRBD1	TRBV27	TRBJ2-7	TGTGCCAGCAGAGGACAGGGGGCATGGGAGCAGTACTTC	CASRGQGAWEQYF